Listed here are 30 T cell receptor beta chains from one sample, sequenced in a study of early T cells in non-severe SARS-CoV-2 infection. TCRdb recomputed calls from the 5' RACE reads with MiXCR, one row per CDR3 protein. Of tens of thousands of distinct CDR3 sequences in the sample, roughly an eighth were seen once. This specimen was whole blood, taken at baseline. Receptors were obtained from an adult who was a healthcare worker with PCR-confirmed SARS-CoV-2 infection or an uninfected control (not recorded which). The donor label of this sample is uncertain.

DNA of the CDR3: TGTGCTAGGAGAGATGCGAACACCGGGGAGCTGTTTTTT. Encoded protein: CARRDANTGELFF. This rearrangement joins TRBV12-5 to TRBJ2-2; D gene unclear. The germline V and J ends were trimmed by 9 bases and 0 bases, with 8 bases remaining between them. The germline CDR1 and CDR2 sequences are LGHNT and FRNRAP. This CDR3 is built from 13 residues.

The table lists this clonotype with a few counts. The gene calls are TRBV5-6 and TRBJ1-1; D might be TRBD1 (5 bases). The CDR3 runs to 16 residues. Germline CDR1 reads SGHDT; CDR2 reads YYEEEE. V was cut by 1 base and J by 8 bases, with 21 bases left in between. CDR3 in amino acids: CASSLLPTLRASEAFF. In nucleotides, the CDR3 is TGTGCCAGCAGCTTGTTACCAACGCTCAGGGCCTCAGAAGCTTTCTTT.

This chain connects TRBV4-1 to TRBJ2-2; D remains ambiguous. In germline, CDR1 is MGHRA, CDR2 YSYEKL. The CDR3 totals 15 residues. The V end lost 4 bases, the J end lost 4 bases, and 13 bases lay between the germline ends. CDR3 DNA: TGCGCCAGCAGCCTGCAGGAAGGGTCCACCGGGGAGCTGTTTTTT. The encoded protein is CASSLQEGSTGELFF.

The CDR3 protein is CASSLRDRPNQPQHF. The CDR3 DNA follows: TGTGCCAGCAGCTTACGGGACAGACCGAATCAGCCCCAGCATTTT. This sequence joins TRBV7-2 and TRBJ1-5, with TRBD1 matching over 7 bases. J lost 4 bases, V lost 2 bases, and 5 bases had no gene match. Per the germline V gene, CDR1 is SGHTA and CDR2 is FQGNSA. The CDR3 has 15 amino acids.

This clonotype was recorded a few times. The J gene is TRBJ2-5, the V gene TRBV20-1; D may correspond to TRBD1 or TRBD2 (6 bases each). The V gene's germline CDR1 is DFQATT and CDR2 SNEGSKA (reference sequence). V was shortened by 6 bases and J by 0 bases, with 14 bases between the two germline ends. The CDR3 runs to 14 residues. CDR3 protein: CSAEGTSNQETQYF. As DNA, the CDR3 is TGCAGTGCGGAGGGGACATCAAACCAAGAGACCCAGTACTTC.

This clonotype was picked up many times. V and J are TRBV7-3 and TRBJ2-3, with a possible D match to TRBD2 (5 bases). V was shortened by 6 bases and J by 2 bases, with 12 bases between the two germline ends. Germline V gene sequence: CDR1 SGHTA, CDR2 FQGTGA. The CDR3 is 14 residues long. In DNA form, the CDR3 reads TGTGCCAGCAGTCAAGAGGGAACCACAGATACGCAGTATTTT. This codes for CASSQEGTTDTQYF.

The chain is built from TRBV27 and TRBJ1-2; the D is unclear. The CDR3 runs to 14 residues. Germline V gene sequence: CDR1 MNHEY, CDR2 SMNVEV (reference sequence). The V end lost 0 bases, the J end lost 1 base, and 6 bases lay between the germline ends. The CDR3 here is CASSLSQINYGYTF. For the CDR3, the DNA is TGTGCCAGCAGTTTATCACAGATTAACTATGGCTACACCTTC.

This clonotype has a handful of counts. This chain links TRBV7-6 with TRBJ2-4; 7 bases agree with TRBD2. Germline values: CDR1 SGHVS, CDR2 FNYEAQ. The CDR3 has 13 amino acids. After removal of 4 bases from V and 9 bases from J, the junction contained 6 bases not matched to a gene. Written as DNA, the CDR3 is TGTGCCAGCAGCTGGGGGACGGGGGGCATTCAGTACTTC. It translates to CASSWGTGGIQYF. The full variable domain, with the rest looked up from reference TRBV7-6 and TRBJ2-4, is GAGVSQSPRYKVTKRGQDVALRCDPISGHVSLYWYRQALGQGPEFLTYFNYEAQQDKSGLPNDRFSAERPEGSISTLTIQRTEQRDSAMYRCASSWGTGGIQYFGAGTRLSVL.

This clonotype was seen more than once but under ten times. The chain links TRBV6-1 to TRBJ2-3; unclear D gene. Trimming removed 4 bases from V and 3 bases from J, with 14 bases in between. CDR1 MNHNS and CDR2 SASEGT come from the germline V gene. CDR3 length: 15 amino acids. This chain's CDR3 is CASSANHLETDTQYF. The CDR3, as DNA: TGTGCCAGCAGTGCAAACCACCTCGAGACAGATACGCAGTATTTT.

This clonotype was recorded at least ten times. The rearrangement links TRBV5-1 to TRBJ2-5; 8 bases align to TRBD1. CDR1 is SGHRS and CDR2 is YFSETQ in the germline V gene. J lost 3 bases, V lost 3 bases, and 4 bases had no gene match. This CDR3 has 14 residues. The CDR3 loop is CASSSMTGEETQYF. CDR3 coding DNA: TGCGCCAGCAGCTCTATGACAGGGGAAGAGACCCAGTACTTC. The full variable domain, rest sourced from reference TRBV5-1 and TRBJ2-5, is KAGVTQTPRYLIKTRGQQVTLSCSPISGHRSVSWYQQTPGQGLQFLFEYFSETQRNKGNFPGRFSGRQFSNSRSEMNVSTLELGDSALYLCASSSMTGEETQYFGPGTRLLVL.

This clonotype occurred a few times. This chain connects TRBV7-3 to TRBJ2-1, with 8 bases fitting TRBD1. CDR1 SGHTA and CDR2 FQGTGA come from the germline V gene. The ends lost 0 bases at V and 7 bases at J; junction bases unmatched: 5. This CDR3 has 15 amino acids. This chain's CDR3 is CASSLTQGAKNEQFF. The CDR3 nucleotides read TGTGCCAGCAGCTTAACGCAGGGGGCTAAGAATGAGCAGTTCTTC.

This clonotype turned up a few times. The chain is built from TRBV27 and TRBJ1-6; D is ambiguous. The CDR3 is 16 residues long. Germline V gene sequence: CDR1 MNHEY, CDR2 SMNVEV (reference sequence). Trimming took 3 bases from V and 0 from J, leaving 9 bases between them. CDR3 loop: CASSLDWSSYNSPLHF. The CDR3 DNA reads TGTGCCAGCAGTTTGGACTGGAGCTCCTATAATTCACCCCTCCACTTT.

CDR3 residues: CASSLTGGSISQHGYTF. DNA of the CDR3: TGTGCCAGCAGCTTAACGGGAGGAAGCATTAGCCAGCATGGCTACACCTTC. This sequence joins TRBV7-3 and TRBJ1-2; D is ambiguous. Trimming shortened V by 0 bases and J by 6 bases, and 20 bases separated the two germline ends. Germline CDR1 and CDR2: SGHTA and FQGTGA. The CDR3 loop spans 17 amino acids.

This clonotype was detected a few times. The gene calls are TRBV20-1 and TRBJ2-7, with D possibly being TRBD2 (7 bases). The V gene's germline CDR1 is DFQATT and CDR2 SNEGSKA (reference sequence). The CDR3 runs 12 residues. V shed 3 bases and J shed 7 bases, with 13 bases lying between them. The CDR3 sequence is CSASGGPGEQYF. The DNA for the CDR3 is TGCAGTGCTAGCGGGGGGCCTGGAGAGCAGTACTTC.

This chain links TRBV11-2 with TRBJ2-6, with no clear D. The V gene's germline CDR1 is SGHAT and CDR2 FQNNGV. CDR3 length: 15 residues. V dropped 3 bases and J dropped 0 bases, with 6 bases sitting between them. CDR3 in DNA: TGTGCCAGCAGCTTTACGGGCTCTGGGGCCAACGTCCTGACTTTC. This sequence encodes CASSFTGSGANVLTF.

The chain has TRBV11-2 and TRBJ1-2; D gene unclear. Germline CDR1 and CDR2: SGHAT and FQNNGV. Trimming took 4 bases from V and 0 from J, leaving 18 bases between them. The CDR3 is 17 amino acids. CDR3 sequence (DNA): TGTGCCAGCAGCTCCCTCCGCCGCACTAAATCTAACTATGGCTACACCTTC. Residues: CASSSLRRTKSNYGYTF.

The CDR3 nucleotides read TGTGCCAGCAGCACCCGGCCCCAAGGGAGCTACTATGGCTACACCTTC. It translates to CASSTRPQGSYYGYTF. The gene calls are TRBV7-3 and TRBJ1-2; D gene uncertain. Trimming removed 5 bases at V and 3 bases at J, with 19 bases between. CDR3 length: 16 residues. Per the germline V gene, CDR1 is SGHTA and CDR2 is FQGTGA.

The V call is TRBV5-6, the J call TRBJ2-2; 9 positions agree with TRBD1. The germline V gene encodes CDR1 SGHDT and CDR2 YYEEEE. The junction had 6 bases not matched to a gene; V was cut back by 4 bases and J by 5 bases. The CDR3 spans 15 residues. This chain's CDR3 is CASSPWDRVTGELFF. CDR3 nucleotides: TGTGCCAGCAGCCCATGGGACAGGGTTACCGGGGAGCTGTTTTTT. The variable domain in full, with the rest retrieved from reference TRBV5-6 and TRBJ2-2, is DAGVTQSPTHLIKTRGQQVTLRCSPKSGHDTVSWYQQALGQGPQFIFQYYEEEERQRGNFPDRFSGHQFPNYSSELNVNALLLGDSALYLCASSPWDRVTGELFFGEGSRLTVL.

This clonotype was counted a few times. The chain joins TRBV7-3 to TRBJ2-1; D is unclear. Germline CDR1 SGHTA, CDR2 FQGTGA. V lost 1 base, J lost 5 bases, and 12 bases lay in between. The CDR3 has 15 amino acids. The CDR3 loop reads CASSLIAAEHNEQFF. CDR3 nucleotides: TGTGCCAGCAGCTTAATTGCGGCAGAACACAATGAGCAGTTCTTC.

This clonotype was seen ten or more times. The CDR3 spells CASSSQDRHSGNTIYF. CDR3 coding DNA: TGTGCCAGCAGTTCCCAAGACAGACACTCTGGAAACACCATATATTTT. The rearrangement uses TRBV28 and TRBJ1-3; D perhaps matches TRBD1 (5 bases). The germline V and J ends were trimmed by 4 bases and 0 bases, with 13 bases remaining between them. Germline V lookup: CDR1 MDHEN, CDR2 SYDVKM. The CDR3 contains 16 residues.

This sequence joins TRBV7-6 and TRBJ2-1, with TRBD2 matching over 11 bases. V trimming: 1 base; J trimming: 8 bases; junction bases outside the gene matches: 4. The CDR3 contains 15 residues. Germline V gene lookup returns CDR1 SGHVS and CDR2 FNYEAQ. The CDR3 loop is CASSLVAGGPHEQFF. The CDR3 bases are TGTGCCAGCAGCTTAGTAGCGGGAGGGCCGCATGAGCAGTTCTTC.

This clonotype has a handful of counts. V gene TRBV9 combines with J gene TRBJ2-7; 8 bases are shared with TRBD1. The CDR3 spans 13 residues. Germline CDR1 is SGDLS and CDR2 is YYNGEE. V shed 3 bases and J 3 bases; nucleotides not matched to a gene: 2. The CDR3 is CASSEGQDYEQYF. The CDR3 coding sequence is TGTGCCAGCAGCGAGGGACAGGACTACGAGCAGTACTTC.

Many counts were recorded for this clonotype. This chain links TRBV18 with TRBJ2-3; D uncertain. The CDR3 is 16 residues long. Per the germline V gene, CDR1 is KGHSH and CDR2 is LQKENI. Trimming pared 5 bases from V and 4 bases from J, leaving 19 bases between. CDR3: CASSKLETRAADTQYF. The CDR3 DNA reads TGTGCCAGCTCAAAGCTCGAGACCCGGGCTGCAGATACGCAGTATTTT.

In its sample, this clonotype was seen a few times. The rearrangement joins TRBV30 to TRBJ1-4; D ambiguous. Germline V gene sequence: CDR1 GTSNPN, CDR2 SVGIG (reference sequence). This CDR3 contains 11 residues. V was shortened by 1 base and J by 6 bases, with 3 bases between the two germline ends. The CDR3: CAWSDYEKLFF. In nucleotides, the CDR3 is TGTGCCTGGAGTGATTATGAAAAACTGTTTTTT.

The gene calls are TRBV11-2 and TRBJ2-1; unclear D gene. V gave up 8 bases and J gave up 3 bases, with 14 bases separating them. This CDR3 region has 14 residues. Germline V gene sequence: CDR1 SGHAT, CDR2 FQNNGV. The CDR3 is CASSSNGDYNEQFF. In DNA form, the CDR3 reads TGTGCCAGCTCCTCTAACGGAGACTACAATGAGCAGTTCTTC.

This clonotype has a count of ten or more. The V call is TRBV7-8, the J call TRBJ2-1; 9 nucleotides align to TRBD2. This CDR3 has 17 residues. J was trimmed by 4 bases and V by 5 bases; bases with no gene match: 12. Germline V CDR1 and CDR2: SGHVS, FQNEAQ. CDR3 region: CASSRYAIAGEYNEQFF. CDR3 nucleotides: TGTGCCAGCAGCCGTTATGCCATAGCGGGGGAATACAATGAGCAGTTCTTC.

This clonotype was counted many times. The junction differs from germline at one of its ends, possibly a read error. This rearrangement joins TRBV4-1 to TRBJ2-1, with a tentative D call TRBD1 (6 bases). Germline CDR1 reads MGHRA; CDR2 reads YSYEKL. There are 17 residues in the CDR3. The CDR3 DNA follows: TGCGCCAGCAGCCAAAAAGGATGGGGGCTCTCCGACAATGAGCAGTTCTTC. Translated: CASSQKGWGLSDNEQFF.

This clonotype was seen many times. This sequence joins TRBV2 and TRBJ1-2; tentatively, D is TRBD1 (6 bases). Germline lookup yields CDR1 SNHLY and CDR2 FYNNEI. There are 14 residues in the CDR3. Deletions cut 8 bases from V and 6 bases from J, with 19 bases between. The CDR3 bases are TGTGCCAGCCGGGGATTGTGGGACAACGATGGCTACACCTTC. Encoded protein: CASRGLWDNDGYTF.

The rearrangement joins TRBV6-6 to TRBJ2-3; 9 nucleotides line up with TRBD2. Germline CDR1 is MNHNY and CDR2 is SVGAGI (reference sequence). V shed 2 bases and J 0 bases; nucleotides not matched to a gene: 9. There are 18 residues in the CDR3. As DNA, the CDR3 is TGTGCCAGCAGTTACCCATCTCGGCTAGCGGGGAGCACAGATACGCAGTATTTT. The encoded protein is CASSYPSRLAGSTDTQYF.

The table lists this clonotype with a few counts. The rearrangement links TRBV19 to TRBJ1-4, with D hard to call. Trimming pared 5 bases from V and 8 bases from J, leaving 18 bases between. Germline assignment: CDR1 LNHDA and CDR2 SQIVND (reference sequence). The CDR3 totals 15 residues. CDR3 in amino acids: CASSPRRGGKEKLFF. The CDR3 coding sequence is TGTGCCAGTAGTCCCCGACGGGGTGGGAAGGAAAAACTGTTTTTT.